A selection of T cell receptor beta chains follows, all from one sample in a study of T cells expressing NK-cell markers. TCRdb reprocessed the 5' RACE reads and stores each CDR3 protein as one record, lacking DNA. This repertoire includes about 260,000 distinct CDR3 sequences. Source material: blood T cells: a sorted CD56 or NKG2C T cell subset, CD4+ or CD8+ T cells, or bulk PBMC T cells (not recorded which). The receptors were sampled from a woman between 18 and 70 years old in good health. Both conserved end residues are part of each CDR3. Fields, in order: J gene, V gene, CDR3 protein.

TRBJ2-7 TRBV20-1 CSVSKRADEQYF
TRBJ2-2 TRBV7-3 CASSPRGPGELFF
TRBJ2-3 TRBV29-1 CSVSTGTDTQYF
TRBJ2-1 TRBV6-5 CASSYSGARVGEQFF
TRBJ2-2 TRBV4-3 CASSQGPNTGELFF
TRBJ2-5 TRBV4-3 CASSQVVLSETQYF
TRBJ2-5 TRBV21-1 CAMRDSPQETQYF
TRBJ2-2 TRBV4-3 CASSQGVPRNTGELFF
TRBJ2-2 TRBV12-3/TRBV12-4 CASSFGTGSPGELFF
TRBJ2-1 TRBV20-1 CSARGATSGDNEQFF
TRBJ2-2 TRBV19 CASSIPIHTGELFF
TRBJ1-1 TRBV27 CASMLTGLNTEAFF
TRBJ2-5 TRBV28 CASSGEAGKPETQYF
TRBJ2-7 TRBV6-5 CASSYQALGYEQYF
TRBJ2-5 TRBV12-3/TRBV12-4 CASRKGQQETQYF
TRBJ2-3 TRBV20-1 CSANFQDTQYF
TRBJ2-3 TRBV24-1 CATSDRGAPMRDTQYF
TRBJ1-2 TRBV14 CASSPGGGAGYTF
TRBJ1-6 TRBV6-1 CASKRDGGGNSPLHF
TRBJ2-2 TRBV7-7 CASRPSSTGELFF
TRBJ1-1 TRBV12-3/TRBV12-4 CASSRQGTAEAFF
TRBJ2-4 TRBV5-4 CASSLGAFPGAPGNIQYF
TRBJ2-1 TRBV7-2 CASSFILGYNEQFF
TRBJ2-2 TRBV5-8 CASSLGRGVGTGELFF
TRBJ1-5 TRBV5-1 CASSFGPGEPQHF
TRBJ1-6 TRBV5-1 CASSAGQGNSPLHF
TRBJ2-7 TRBV11-2 CASSSWDRAEQYF
TRBJ1-2 TRBV5-6 CASSLEAFYGYTF
TRBJ1-2 TRBV25-1 CASSLSWGTYGYTF
TRBJ2-3 TRBV5-1 CASSLEGVGTQYF
TRBJ1-1 TRBV6-1 CASRTVRDSNGNTEAFF
TRBJ2-5 TRBV7-2 CASSSGRILGETQYF
TRBJ2-1 TRBV20-1 CSAPPTTSGDYNEQFF
TRBJ1-2 TRBV6-5 CASSYSGSYGYTF
TRBJ2-1 TRBV4-3 CASSQDPRGAGSYNEQFF
TRBJ2-1 TRBV12-3/TRBV12-4 CASSPGTSGGSNNEQFF
TRBJ2-3 TRBV10-3 CAITAGQGSTDTQYF